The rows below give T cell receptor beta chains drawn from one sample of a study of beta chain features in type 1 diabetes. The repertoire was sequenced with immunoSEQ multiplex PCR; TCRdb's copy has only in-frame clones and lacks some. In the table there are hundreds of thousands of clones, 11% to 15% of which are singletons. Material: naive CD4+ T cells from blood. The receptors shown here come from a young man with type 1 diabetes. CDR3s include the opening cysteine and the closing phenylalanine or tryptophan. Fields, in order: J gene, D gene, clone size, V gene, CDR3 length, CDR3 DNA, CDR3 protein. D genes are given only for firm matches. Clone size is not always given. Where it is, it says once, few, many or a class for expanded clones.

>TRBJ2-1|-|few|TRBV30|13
TGTGCCTGGAGCGGCCCCTTGTACAATGAGCAGTTCTTC
CAWSGPLYNEQFF
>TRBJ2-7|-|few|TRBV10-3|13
TGTGCCACCAGGGGGGATCCGGGGTCCGAGCAGTACTTC
CATRGDPGSEQYF
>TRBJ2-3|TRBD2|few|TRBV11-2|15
TGTGCCAGCAGCCTTAGCGGGACAAACACAGATACGCAGTATTTT
CASSLSGTNTDTQYF
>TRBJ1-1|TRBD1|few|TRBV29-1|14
TGCAGCGTTGATGTACAGGGGCTGGACACTGAAGCTTTCTTT
CSVDVQGLDTEAFF
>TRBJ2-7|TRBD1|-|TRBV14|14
TGTGCCAGCAGCCAAACGACAGGGACCTACGAGCAGTACTTC
CASSQTTGTYEQYF
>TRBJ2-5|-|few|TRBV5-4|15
TGTGCCAGCAGCTTCACGGGGGCGGGCCCCGAGACCCAGTACTTC
CASSFTGAGPETQYF
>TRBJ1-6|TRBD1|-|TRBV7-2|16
TGTGCCAGCAGTTTAACAGGGGGCGCAGGTGATTCACCCCTCCACTTT
CASSLTGGAGDSPLHF
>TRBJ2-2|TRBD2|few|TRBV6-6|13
TGTGCCAGCAGCCCCGGGGGAGGGAGGGAGCTGTTTTTT
CASSPGGGRELFF
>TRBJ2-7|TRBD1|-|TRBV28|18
TGTGCCAGCAGTCCGAACCCCGGGACAGGGATCCGTGGCTACGAGCAGTACTTC
CASSPNPGTGIRGYEQYF
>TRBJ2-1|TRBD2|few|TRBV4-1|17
TGCGCCAGCAGCCTTACCTCACTAGCGGGAGGGGTCAATGAGCAGTTCTTC
CASSLTSLAGGVNEQFF
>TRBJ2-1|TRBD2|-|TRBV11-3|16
TGTGCCAGCAGCTTTCGAGGGAGGGCTGCCTACAATGAGCAGTTCTTC
CASSFRGRAAYNEQFF
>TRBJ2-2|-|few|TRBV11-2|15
TGTGCCAGCATGATATCTCCAGCAAACCGGGGAGAGCTGTTTTTT
CASMISPANRGELFF
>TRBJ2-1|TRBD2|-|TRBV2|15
TGTGCCAGCATACCTCTAGCGGGAGCTAGGAGTGAGCAGTTCTTC
CASIPLAGARSEQFF
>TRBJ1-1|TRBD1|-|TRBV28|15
TGTGCCAGCAGTCCCTCAGGACAGGGCAATACTGAAGCTTTCTTT
CASSPSGQGNTEAFF
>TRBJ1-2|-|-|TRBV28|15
TGTGCCAGCAGTTCCGAGGGAGTCCCAGGATATGGCTACACCTTC
CASSSEGVPGYGYTF
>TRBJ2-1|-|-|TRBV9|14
TGTGCCAGCAGCGTAGTTATGGACGCGGGAAAGCAGTTCTTC
CASSVVMDAGKQFF
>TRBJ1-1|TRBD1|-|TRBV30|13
TGTGCCTGGAGTCGAGACAGGGGCACTGAAGCTTTCTTT
CAWSRDRGTEAFF
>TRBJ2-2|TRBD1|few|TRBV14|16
TGTGCCAGCAGCCAAGTCCAGGGGGCTAACACCGGGGAGCTGTTTTTT
CASSQVQGANTGELFF
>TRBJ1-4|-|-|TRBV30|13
TGTGCCTGGGGACAGTCAACTAATGAAAAACTGTTTTTT
CAWGQSTNEKLFF
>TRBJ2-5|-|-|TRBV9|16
TGTGCCAGCAGCGTAGGCGTCGGGGGCGGTCAAGAGACCCAGTACTTC
CASSVGVGGGQETQYF
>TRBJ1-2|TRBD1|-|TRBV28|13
TGTGCCAGCAGGCCTGGACAGGGCTATGGCTACACCTTC
CASRPGQGYGYTF
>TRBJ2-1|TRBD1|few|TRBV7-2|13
TGTGCCCTAGGGGACAGGGGCCACAATGAGCAGTTCTTC
CALGDRGHNEQFF
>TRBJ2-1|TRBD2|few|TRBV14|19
TGTGCCAGCAGCCAAGAGGGTCCGACTAGCGGGAGTTGGAACAATGAGCAGTTCTTC
CASSQEGPTSGSWNNEQFF
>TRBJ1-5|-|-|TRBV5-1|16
TGCGCCAGCAGCTTGGCGGGTCCCTCCAGCAATCAGCCCCAGCATTTT
CASSLAGPSSNQPQHF